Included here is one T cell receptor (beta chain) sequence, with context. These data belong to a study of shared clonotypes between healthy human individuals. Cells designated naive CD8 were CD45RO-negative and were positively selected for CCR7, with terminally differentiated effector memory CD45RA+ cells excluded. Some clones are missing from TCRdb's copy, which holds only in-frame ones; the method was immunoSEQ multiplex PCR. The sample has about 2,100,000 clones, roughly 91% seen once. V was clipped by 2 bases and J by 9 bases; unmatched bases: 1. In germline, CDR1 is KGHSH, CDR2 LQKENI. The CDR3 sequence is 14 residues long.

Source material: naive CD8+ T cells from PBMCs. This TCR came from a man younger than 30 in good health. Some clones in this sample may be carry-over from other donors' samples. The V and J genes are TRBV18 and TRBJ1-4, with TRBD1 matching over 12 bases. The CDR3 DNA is TGTGCCAGCTCACCAGGGGACAGGGGGCAAAAACTGTTTTTT. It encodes CASSPGDRGQKLFF.